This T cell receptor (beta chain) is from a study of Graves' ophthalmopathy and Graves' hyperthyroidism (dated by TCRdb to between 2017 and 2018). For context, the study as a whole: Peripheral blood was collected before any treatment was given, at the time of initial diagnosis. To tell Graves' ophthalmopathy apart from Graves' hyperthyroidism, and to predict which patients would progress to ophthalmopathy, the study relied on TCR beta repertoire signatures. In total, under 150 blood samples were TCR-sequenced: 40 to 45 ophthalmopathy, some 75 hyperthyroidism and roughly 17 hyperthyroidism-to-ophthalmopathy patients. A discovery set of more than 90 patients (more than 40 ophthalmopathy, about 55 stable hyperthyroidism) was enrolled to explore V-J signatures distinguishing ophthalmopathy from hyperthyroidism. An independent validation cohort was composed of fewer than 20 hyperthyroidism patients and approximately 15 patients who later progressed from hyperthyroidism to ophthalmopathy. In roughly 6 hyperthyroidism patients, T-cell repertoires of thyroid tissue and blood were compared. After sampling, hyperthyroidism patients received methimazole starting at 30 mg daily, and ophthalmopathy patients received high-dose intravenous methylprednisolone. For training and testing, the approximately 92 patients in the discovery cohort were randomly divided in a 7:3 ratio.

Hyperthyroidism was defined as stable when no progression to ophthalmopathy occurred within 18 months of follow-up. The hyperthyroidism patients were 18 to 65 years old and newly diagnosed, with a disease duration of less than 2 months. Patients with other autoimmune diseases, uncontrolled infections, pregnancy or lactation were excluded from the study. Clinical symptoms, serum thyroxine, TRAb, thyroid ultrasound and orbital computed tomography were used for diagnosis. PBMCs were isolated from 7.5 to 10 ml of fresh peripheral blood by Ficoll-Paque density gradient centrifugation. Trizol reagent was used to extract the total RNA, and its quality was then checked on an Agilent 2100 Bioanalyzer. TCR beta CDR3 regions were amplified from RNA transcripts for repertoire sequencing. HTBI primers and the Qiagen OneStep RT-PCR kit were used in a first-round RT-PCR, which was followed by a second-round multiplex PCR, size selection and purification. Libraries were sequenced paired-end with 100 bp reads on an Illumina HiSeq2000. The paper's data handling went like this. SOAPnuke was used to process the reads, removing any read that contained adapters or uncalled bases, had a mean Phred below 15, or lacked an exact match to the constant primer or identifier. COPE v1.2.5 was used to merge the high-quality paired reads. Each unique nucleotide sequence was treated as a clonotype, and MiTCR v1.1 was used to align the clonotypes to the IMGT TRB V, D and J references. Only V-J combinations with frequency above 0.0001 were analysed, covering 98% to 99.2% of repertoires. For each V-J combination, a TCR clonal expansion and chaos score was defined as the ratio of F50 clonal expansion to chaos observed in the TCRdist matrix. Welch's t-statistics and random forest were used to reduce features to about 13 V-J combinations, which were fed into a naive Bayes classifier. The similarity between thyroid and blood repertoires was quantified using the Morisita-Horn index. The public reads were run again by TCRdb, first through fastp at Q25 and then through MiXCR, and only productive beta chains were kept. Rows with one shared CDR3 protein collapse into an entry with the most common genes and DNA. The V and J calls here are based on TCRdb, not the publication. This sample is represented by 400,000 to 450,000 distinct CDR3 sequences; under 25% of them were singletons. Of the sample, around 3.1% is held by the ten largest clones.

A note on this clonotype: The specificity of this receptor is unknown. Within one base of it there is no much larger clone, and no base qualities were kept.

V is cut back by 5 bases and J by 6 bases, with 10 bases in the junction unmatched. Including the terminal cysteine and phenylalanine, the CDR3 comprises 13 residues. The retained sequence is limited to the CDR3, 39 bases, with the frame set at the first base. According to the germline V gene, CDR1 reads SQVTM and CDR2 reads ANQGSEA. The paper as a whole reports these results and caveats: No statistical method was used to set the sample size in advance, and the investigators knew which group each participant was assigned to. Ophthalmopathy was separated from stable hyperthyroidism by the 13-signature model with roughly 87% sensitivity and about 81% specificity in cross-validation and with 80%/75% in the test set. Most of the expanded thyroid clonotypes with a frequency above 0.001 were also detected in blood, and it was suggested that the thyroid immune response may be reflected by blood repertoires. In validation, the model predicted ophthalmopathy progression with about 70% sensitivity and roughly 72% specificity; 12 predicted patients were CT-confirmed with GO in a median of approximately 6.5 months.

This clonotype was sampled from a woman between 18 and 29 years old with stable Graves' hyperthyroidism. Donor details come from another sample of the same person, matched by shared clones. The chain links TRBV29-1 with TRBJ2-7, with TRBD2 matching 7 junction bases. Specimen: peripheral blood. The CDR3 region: CSVPVERGPEQYF. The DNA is TGCAGCGTTCCTGTGGAGCGGGGCCCCGAGCAGTACTTC.